The 27 T cell receptor beta chains below all came from one sample that was sequenced in a study of blood T cell repertoires in COVID-19. Assay: immunoSEQ multiplex PCR; the TCRdb copy retains only in-frame clones and omits some. There are roughly 57,000 clones in the sample; about 87% occur only once, and around 6.9% lies in the top ten. The sequencing sample was made of peripheral blood. The receptors shown here come from a man in his sixties with active or convalescent COVID-19.

The chain couples TRBV7-2 to TRBJ1-2; D uncertain. Germline V gene lookup returns CDR1 SGHTA and CDR2 FQGNSA. Trimming pared 5 bases from V and 0 bases from J, leaving 16 bases between. The CDR3 totals 16 residues. The CDR3 here is CASSAYQALANYGYTF. The CDR3, as DNA: TGTGCCAGCAGCGCATATCAGGCCTTAGCTAACTATGGCTACACCTTC.

V and J are TRBV4-1 and TRBJ2-2, with a weak D call TRBD2 (5 bases). Between the trimmed V and J ends, which lost 1 base and 5 bases, there was a span of 14 bases. Germline assignment: CDR1 MGHRA and CDR2 YSYEKL. This CDR3 comprises 16 residues. The CDR3, as DNA: TGCGCCAGCAGCCAAGTAGGAGGACGGAAAACCGGGGAGCTGTTTTTT. Translating it yields CASSQVGGRKTGELFF.

The chain uses TRBV12-5 and TRBJ2-3; 8 bases match TRBD1. Germline trimming cut 3 bases from V and 6 bases from J; bases unmatched to any gene: 8. The CDR3 is 15 amino acids. CDR1 is LGHNT and CDR2 is FRNRAP in the germline V gene. The CDR3 spells CASGLGDRREDTQYF. The CDR3 DNA reads TGTGCTAGTGGTTTAGGGGACAGGCGCGAGGATACGCAGTATTTT.

This chain connects TRBV5-4 to TRBJ2-5; D not certain. The CDR3 consists of 15 residues. The V end lost 1 base, the J end lost 5 bases, and 15 bases lay between the germline ends. The V gene's germline CDR1 is SGHNT and CDR2 YYREEE (reference sequence). The CDR3 reads CASSLNLWPRETQYF. The CDR3 DNA is TGTGCCAGCAGCTTGAATTTATGGCCTCGCGAGACCCAGTACTTC.

The CDR3: CASSSFEAFF. Here the CDR3 DNA reads TGTGCCAGCAGTTCCTTTGAAGCTTTCTTT. V usage is TRBV28 and J usage is TRBJ1-1, with no clear D. The V gene lost 4 bases and the J gene lost 7 bases, with 4 bases spanning the gap. The CDR3 has 10 amino acids. Germline-derived CDR1 and CDR2 are MDHEN and SYDVKM.

The chain carries TRBV2 and TRBJ1-2; 7 bases align to TRBD1. Germline CDR1 reads SNHLY; CDR2 reads FYNNEI. Trimming cost V 5 bases and J 2 bases; bases outside gene matches: 2. The CDR3 is 13 amino acids. In DNA, the CDR3 is TGTGCCAGCAGTACACAGGGGAACTATGGCTACACCTTC. This codes for CASSTQGNYGYTF.

CDR3 sequence reads: CASSPGTGWDQPQHF. The CDR3 DNA reads as TGTGCCAGCTCACCGGGGACAGGGTGGGATCAGCCCCAGCATTTT. The chain joins TRBV18 to TRBJ1-5; TRBD1 agrees at 9 bases. Germline V gene data show CDR1 as KGHSH and CDR2 as LQKENI. V lost 3 bases and J lost 5; bases outside the gene matches: 5. The CDR3 runs 15 residues.

This chain links TRBV5-4 with TRBJ2-7, with 11 bases fitting TRBD1. V gave up 4 bases and J gave up 2 bases; unmatched junction bases: 2. The length of the CDR3 is 14 residues. The germline CDR1 and CDR2 sequences are SGHNT and YYREEE (reference sequence). This CDR3 is CASSLDRGPYEQYF. The CDR3 DNA reads as TGTGCCAGCAGCCTGGACAGGGGGCCCTACGAGCAGTACTTC.

The rearrangement links TRBV29-1 to TRBJ2-3; 7 bases line up with TRBD2. The CDR3 sequence is 13 residues long. Germline-derived CDR1 and CDR2 are SQVTM and ANQGSEA. V dropped 8 bases and J dropped 2; count of bases not matched to a gene: 7. The DNA of the CDR3 is TGCAGCTTCTTGAGCGGGATCACAGATACGCAGTATTTT. Encoded protein: CSFLSGITDTQYF.

The chain is built from TRBV5-4 and TRBJ2-7; TRBD1 aligns across 7 bases. V lost 2 bases to trimming and J lost 2 bases; unmatched junction nucleotides: 7. This CDR3 contains 15 residues. Germline lookup yields CDR1 SGHNT and CDR2 YYREEE (reference sequence). In DNA, the CDR3 is TGTGCCAGCAGCTTCCGTTTGGGACAGACCTACGAGCAGTACTTC. Its translation: CASSFRLGQTYEQYF. Combining the CDR3 with reference TRBV5-4 and TRBJ2-7 gives the whole variable domain ETGVTQSPTHLIKTRGQQVTLRCSSQSGHNTVSWYQQALGQGPQFIFQYYREEENGRGNFPPRFSGLQFPNYSSELNVNALELDDSALYLCASSFRLGQTYEQYFGPGTRLTVT.

This clone appeared once. In DNA form, the CDR3 reads TGTGCCAGCAGCAGGGGGGCGACTAGCGGATCTGCCTACGAGCAGTACTTC. It yields the protein CASSRGATSGSAYEQYF. The chain recombines TRBV7-9 with TRBJ2-7, with TRBD2 identical over 9 bases. CDR1 and CDR2 from the germline V gene are SEHNR and FQNEAQ (reference sequence). The V gene end was trimmed by 5 bases and the J gene end by 2 bases; junction bases not matched to a gene: 13. The CDR3 spans 17 residues.

The chain uses TRBV3-1 (or the pseudogene TRBV3-2) and TRBJ2-1, with D possibly matching TRBD2 (7 bases). This CDR3 is 14 amino acids long. The germline V and J ends were trimmed by 5 bases and 4 bases, with 12 bases remaining between them. Germline V gene sequence: CDR1 LGHDT, CDR2 YNNKEL (reference sequence). The CDR3 bases are TGTGCCAGCAGCGAGGGGGGGCTATACAATGAGCAGTTCTTC. This codes for CASSEGGLYNEQFF.

This clone was counted a single time. The J gene is TRBJ2-7, the V gene TRBV9; D unclear. The CDR3 totals 15 residues. V shed 4 bases and J shed 1 base, with 15 bases lying between them. Germline lookup yields CDR1 SGDLS and CDR2 YYNGEE. CDR3 residues: CASSPQLEVSYEQYF. CDR3 coding DNA: TGTGCCAGCAGCCCCCAGCTTGAGGTTTCCTACGAGCAGTACTTC. The full variable domain, its missing parts supplied by reference TRBV9 and TRBJ2-7, is DSGVTQTPKHLITATGQRVTLRCSPRSGDLSVYWYQQSLDQGLQFLIQYYNGEERAKGNILERFSAQQFPDLHSELNLSSLELGDSALYFCASSPQLEVSYEQYFGPGTRLTVT.

This clone was detected once. The chain is built from TRBV2 and TRBJ2-3; 15 bases align to TRBD2. The CDR3 is 17 residues long. Germline loops: CDR1 SNHLY, CDR2 FYNNEI. Trimming removed 6 bases from V and 2 bases from J; junction bases left unmatched: 6. The CDR3 sequence: CASSLGLAGGPTDTQYF. The DNA of the CDR3 is TGTGCCAGCAGCTTAGGACTAGCGGGAGGGCCCACAGATACGCAGTATTTT.

The CDR3 region is CASQSGGAGNSPLHF. In DNA, the CDR3 is TGTGCCAGTCAAAGTGGAGGGGCAGGTAATTCACCCCTCCACTTT. V gene TRBV19 combines with J gene TRBJ1-6; maybe TRBD1 (5 bases). The V and J ends lost 8 bases and 6 bases respectively, with 17 bases between them. The CDR3 has 15 residues. Germline CDR1 and CDR2: LNHDA and SQIVND (reference sequence).

The chain couples TRBV14 to TRBJ1-2; 8 bases fit TRBD1. CDR3 length: 14 residues. V shed 5 bases and J 3 bases; nucleotides not matched to a gene: 5. CDR1 SGHDN and CDR2 FVKESK come from the germline V gene. The CDR3 nucleotides read TGTGCCAGCAGCTATGGACAGGGAGACTATGGCTACACCTTC. Its translation is CASSYGQGDYGYTF.

V gene TRBV28 combines with J gene TRBJ1-2, with TRBD1 matching 7 bases. V trimming: 2 bases; J trimming: 7 bases; junction bases outside the gene matches: 7. Looked up from germline, CDR1 is MDHEN and CDR2 is SYDVKM. This CDR3 comprises 14 residues. The DNA for the CDR3 is TGTGCCAGCAGTTTAGACAGGGAATCGGGTGGCTACACCTTC. Amino acid sequence: CASSLDRESGGYTF.

For the CDR3, the DNA is TGTGCCAGCAGCCCCTGGGGACAAGGTGAAAAACTGTTTTTT. It yields the protein CASSPWGQGEKLFF. This chain uses TRBV5-5 with TRBJ1-4; a weak D match, TRBD1 (6 bases). The CDR3 covers 14 residues. From germline, CDR1 is SGHKS and CDR2 YYEKEE (reference sequence). V lost 4 bases, J lost 7 bases, and 14 bases lay in between. The full variable domain, with the rest looked up from reference TRBV5-5 and TRBJ1-4, is DAGVTQSPTHLIKTRGQQVTLRCSPISGHKSVSWYQQVLGQGPQFIFQYYEKEERGRGNFPDRFSARQFPNYSSELNVNALLLGDSALYLCASSPWGQGEKLFFGSGTQLSVL.

The genes are TRBV19 and TRBJ1-5, with TRBD1 as a possible D gene (5 bases). The V gene lost 3 bases and the J gene lost 3 bases, with 18 bases spanning the gap. The CDR3 has 17 residues. Per the germline V gene, CDR1 is LNHDA and CDR2 is SQIVND (reference sequence). The DNA of the CDR3 is TGTGCCAGTAGTATTCAGGGAGGAGGTAGGGCCAATCAGCCCCAGCATTTT. Residues: CASSIQGGGRANQPQHF.

V and J are TRBV6-5 and TRBJ2-5; D may be TRBD2 (5 bases). The CDR3 consists of 13 residues. V was trimmed by 6 bases and J by 5 bases, leaving 13 bases between them. Germline V CDR1 and CDR2: MNHEY, SVGAGI. CDR3 nucleotide sequence: TGTGCCAGCAGCGTTCGGGGTTGGGAGACCCAGTACTTC. It yields the protein CASSVRGWETQYF.

This clone was found once. This rearrangement joins TRBV6-2 or TRBV6-3 to TRBJ1-1; D may be TRBD1 (5 bases). This CDR3 has 16 residues. Germline lookup yields CDR1 MNHEY and CDR2 SVGEGT. V lost 0 bases and J lost 0, with 11 bases in between. CDR3 coding DNA: TGTGCCAGCAGTTACTCTCAGGGACTTCTGAACACTGAAGCTTTCTTT. This codes for CASSYSQGLLNTEAFF.

This clone has only a few counts. V usage is TRBV30 and J usage is TRBJ2-5, with a possible D match to TRBD2 (5 bases). The CDR3 totals 12 residues. Germline CDR1 GTSNPN, CDR2 SVGIG (reference sequence). V was shortened by 2 bases and J by 4 bases, with 8 bases between the two germline ends. CDR3 protein: CAWSPGVETQYF. The CDR3 region has the DNA TGTGCCTGGAGTCCCGGGGTAGAGACCCAGTACTTC.

The chain combines TRBV21-1 with TRBJ2-3; the D call of TRBD2 is as the table states it, not checked on the DNA. TRBV21-1 is tagged as a pseudogene. This CDR3 has 17 residues. The CDR3, as DNA: TGTGCCAGCAGCAAAGTCGGCCAGCGGGATTTCACAGATACGCAGTATTTT. Translation: CASSKVGQRDFTDTQYF.

CDR3 in amino acids: CAISTGGGETQYF. In nucleotides, the CDR3 is TGTGCCATCAGTACAGGTGGGGGGGAGACCCAGTACTTC. This sequence joins TRBV10-3 and TRBJ2-5, with D possibly TRBD2 on 6 matching bases. CDR3 length: 13 amino acids. Trimming left V 5 bases short and J 5 bases short, with 12 bases between. The germline gives CDR1 ENHRY, CDR2 SYGVKD.

This clone showed up just once. CDR3 nucleotide sequence: TGTGCCAGCAGCCCGGCAGATACGCAGTATTTT. Encoded protein: CASSPADTQYF. V gene TRBV12-3 or TRBV12-4 combines with J gene TRBJ2-3, with D unclear. Between the trimmed V and J ends, which lost 6 bases and 4 bases, there was a span of 5 bases. CDR3 length: 11 residues.

This clone was seen only once. The chain uses TRBV29-1 and TRBJ2-2; 12 positions match TRBD2. Germline CDR1 is SQVTM and CDR2 is ANQGSEA. CDR3 size: 17 residues. V lost 7 bases to trimming and J lost 4 bases; unmatched junction nucleotides: 13. For the CDR3, the DNA is TGCAGCGCCAAGAATGGACTAGCGGGATTGAGCACCGGGGAGCTGTTTTTT. Its translation is CSAKNGLAGLSTGELFF.

This clone came up once. The chain employs TRBV10-3 and TRBJ2-7; TRBD2 matches at 7 bases. V lost 0 bases to trimming and J lost 2 bases; unmatched junction nucleotides: 1. CDR3 length: 14 amino acids. Germline V gives CDR1 ENHRY, CDR2 SYGVKD. The CDR3 DNA reads as TGTGCCATCAGTGAGTCCGGGGGGACCTACGAGCAGTACTTC. Amino acids: CAISESGGTYEQYF.